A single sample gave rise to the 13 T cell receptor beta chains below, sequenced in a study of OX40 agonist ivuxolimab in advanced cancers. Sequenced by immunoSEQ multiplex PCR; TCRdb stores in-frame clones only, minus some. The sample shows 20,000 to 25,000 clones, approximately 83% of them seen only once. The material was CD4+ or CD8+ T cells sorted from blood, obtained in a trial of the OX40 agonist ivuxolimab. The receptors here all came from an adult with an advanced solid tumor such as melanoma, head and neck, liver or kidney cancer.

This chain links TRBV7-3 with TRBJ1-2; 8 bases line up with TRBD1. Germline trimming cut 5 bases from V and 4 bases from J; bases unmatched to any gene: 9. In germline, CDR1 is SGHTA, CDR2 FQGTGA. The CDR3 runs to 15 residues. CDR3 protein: CASSPSTGAGYGYTF. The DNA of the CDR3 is TGTGCCAGCAGCCCGTCGACAGGGGCGGGCTATGGCTACACCTTC.

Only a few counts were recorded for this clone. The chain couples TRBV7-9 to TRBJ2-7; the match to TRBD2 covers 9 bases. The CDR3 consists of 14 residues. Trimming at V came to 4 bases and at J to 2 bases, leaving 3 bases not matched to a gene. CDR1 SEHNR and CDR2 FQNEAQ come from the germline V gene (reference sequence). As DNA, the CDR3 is TGTGCCAGCAGCTCGGGACTAGCACCCTACGAGCAGTACTTC. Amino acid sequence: CASSSGLAPYEQYF. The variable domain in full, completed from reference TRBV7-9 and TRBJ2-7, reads DTGVSQNPRHKITKRGQNVTFRCDPISEHNRLYWYRQTLGQGPEFLTYFQNEAQLEKSRLLSDRFSAERPKGSFSTLEIQRTEQGDSAMYLCASSSGLAPYEQYFGPGTRLTVT.

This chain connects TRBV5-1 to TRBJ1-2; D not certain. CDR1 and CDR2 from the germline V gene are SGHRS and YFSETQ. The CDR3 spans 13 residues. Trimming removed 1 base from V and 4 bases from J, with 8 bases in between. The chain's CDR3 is CASSLTVTYGYTF. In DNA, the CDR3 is TGCGCCAGCAGCTTGACAGTCACCTATGGCTACACCTTC. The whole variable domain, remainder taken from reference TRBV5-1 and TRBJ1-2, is KAGVTQTPRYLIKTRGQQVTLSCSPISGHRSVSWYQQTPGQGLQFLFEYFSETQRNKGNFPGRFSGRQFSNSRSEMNVSTLELGDSALYLCASSLTVTYGYTFGSGTRLTVV.

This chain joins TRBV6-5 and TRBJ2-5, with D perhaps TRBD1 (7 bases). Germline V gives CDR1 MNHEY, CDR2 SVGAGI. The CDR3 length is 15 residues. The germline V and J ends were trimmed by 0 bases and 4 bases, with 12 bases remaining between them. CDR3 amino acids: CASSYSQGGSETQYF. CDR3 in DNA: TGTGCCAGCAGTTACTCGCAGGGGGGATCAGAGACCCAGTACTTC.

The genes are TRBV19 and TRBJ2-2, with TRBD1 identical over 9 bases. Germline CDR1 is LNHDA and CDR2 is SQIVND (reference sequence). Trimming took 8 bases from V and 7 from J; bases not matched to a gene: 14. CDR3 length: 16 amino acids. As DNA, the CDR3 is TGTGCCAGTTCGACCCCGGGACAGGGAGGAAACGGGGAGCTGTTTTTT. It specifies CASSTPGQGGNGELFF.

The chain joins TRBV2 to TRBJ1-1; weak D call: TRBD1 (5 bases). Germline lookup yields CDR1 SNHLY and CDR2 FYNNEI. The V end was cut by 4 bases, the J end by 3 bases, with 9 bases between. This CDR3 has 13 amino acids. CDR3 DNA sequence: TGTGCCAGCAGTGGCGGGACTTACACTGAAGCTTTCTTT. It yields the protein CASSGGTYTEAFF.

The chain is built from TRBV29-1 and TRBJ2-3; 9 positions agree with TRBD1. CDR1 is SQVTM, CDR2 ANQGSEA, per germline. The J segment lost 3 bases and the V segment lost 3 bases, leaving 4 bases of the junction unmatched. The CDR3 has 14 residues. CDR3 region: CSVDWTGATDTQYF. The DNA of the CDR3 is TGCAGCGTTGACTGGACAGGGGCTACAGATACGCAGTATTTT.

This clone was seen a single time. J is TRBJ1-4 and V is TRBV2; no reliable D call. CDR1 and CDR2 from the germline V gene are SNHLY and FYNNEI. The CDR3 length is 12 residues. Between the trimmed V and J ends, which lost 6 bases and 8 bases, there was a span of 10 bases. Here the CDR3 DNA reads TGTGCCAGCAGGGCCAAGCAGGAAAAACTGTTTTTT. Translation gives CASRAKQEKLFF.

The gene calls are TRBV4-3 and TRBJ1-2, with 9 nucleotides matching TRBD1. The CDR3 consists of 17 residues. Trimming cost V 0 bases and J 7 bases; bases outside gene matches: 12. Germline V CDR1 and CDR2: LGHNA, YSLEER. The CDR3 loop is CASSQDGGQQGAGGYTF. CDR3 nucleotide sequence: TGCGCCAGCAGCCAAGATGGGGGGCAACAGGGGGCGGGTGGCTACACCTTC.

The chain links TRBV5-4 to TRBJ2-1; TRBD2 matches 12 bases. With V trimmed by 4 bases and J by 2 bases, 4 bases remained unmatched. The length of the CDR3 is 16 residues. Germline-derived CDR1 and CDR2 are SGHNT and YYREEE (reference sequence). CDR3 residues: CASSPRTSGAYNEQFF. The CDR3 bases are TGTGCCAGCAGCCCCCGGACTAGCGGGGCCTACAATGAGCAGTTCTTC. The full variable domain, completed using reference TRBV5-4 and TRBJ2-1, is ETGVTQSPTHLIKTRGQQVTLRCSSQSGHNTVSWYQQALGQGPQFIFQYYREEENGRGNFPPRFSGLQFPNYSSELNVNALELDDSALYLCASSPRTSGAYNEQFFGPGTRLTVL.

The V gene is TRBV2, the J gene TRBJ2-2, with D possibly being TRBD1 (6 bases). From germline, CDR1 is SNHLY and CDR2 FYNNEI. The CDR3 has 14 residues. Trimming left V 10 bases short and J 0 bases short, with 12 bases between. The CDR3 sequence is CATGDNANTGELFF. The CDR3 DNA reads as TGTGCCACCGGGGACAACGCGAACACCGGGGAGCTGTTTTTT.

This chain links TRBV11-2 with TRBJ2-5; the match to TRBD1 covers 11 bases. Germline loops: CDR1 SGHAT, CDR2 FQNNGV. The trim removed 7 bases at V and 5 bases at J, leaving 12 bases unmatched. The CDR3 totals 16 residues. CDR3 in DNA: TGTGCCAGCACTGGGGACAGGGGGAGGGAAATCGAGACCCAGTACTTC. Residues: CASTGDRGREIETQYF. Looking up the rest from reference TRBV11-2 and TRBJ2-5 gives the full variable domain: EAGVAQSPRYKIIEKRQSVAFWCNPISGHATLYWYQQILGQGPKLLIQFQNNGVVDDSQLPKDRFSAERLKGVDSTLKIQPAKLEDSAVYLCASTGDRGREIETQYFGPGTRLLVL.

CDR3 loop: CASSLGRGQGYGYTF. The CDR3 DNA reads as TGTGCCAGCAGCTTGGGACGGGGTCAGGGCTATGGCTACACCTTC. V and J are TRBV11-2 and TRBJ1-2; the D gene is possibly TRBD1 (5 bases). The germline CDR1 and CDR2 sequences are SGHAT and FQNNGV. The CDR3 is 15 residues long. V was shortened by 3 bases and J by 4 bases, with 15 bases between the two germline ends.